Only a few counts were recorded for the clone carrying this T cell receptor (beta chain). The antigen is undetermined. Production of TCR cDNA was by 5'RACE template switching, which also added a universal primer site and UMIs. Each CDR3 protein gets one entry after TCRdb re-called the 5' RACE reads with MiXCR. This sample has hundreds of thousands of distinct CDR3 sequences, with about 9.5% found just once. The record originates from a study of T cells after yellow fever vaccination. Study findings and constraints: Among primary-vaccination clones, most reappeared after the booster, at almost 98% for CD4 and roughly 90% for CD8. Abundant clonotypes from the bulk population could contaminate FACS-sorted repertoires.

The CDR3 extends over 13 amino acids. V shed 6 bases and J shed 3 bases, with 9 bases lying between them. The V gene's germline CDR1 is SGHTA and CDR2 FQGNSA. The source of this sequence is a man between 18 and 35 years old who received the YFV17D yellow fever vaccine. The sequencing here drew on PBMCs, taken on the day of the first yellow fever vaccination. This sequence joins TRBV7-2 and TRBJ2-1, with a possible D match to TRBD1 (6 bases). The CDR3 DNA reads as TGTGCCAGCAGACAGGGTTTCTACAATGAGCAGTTCTTC. Its protein is CASRQGFYNEQFF.